A single sample is the source of the 20 T cell receptor beta chains below, sequenced in a study of T cells after yellow fever vaccination (dated by TCRdb to the late 2010s). Sample treatment or condition, as interpreted from the label and publication: live attenuated yellow fever vaccine strain. Receptor amplification or capture employed 5' RACE. Data came from an Illumina NovaSeq 6000. TCRdb reprocessed the public reads (quality trimming at Q25 with fastp, clone calling with MiXCR) and kept in-frame beta chains. Identical CDR3 proteins give one entry, which carries the most common genes and DNA. The table for this sample lists approximately 330,000 distinct CDR3 sequences; under 15% of them were counted only once. Roughly 3.1% of the sample rests with the top ten. Specimen: CD4+ T cells sorted from PBMCs, collected 15 days after the yellow fever booster vaccination. The origin of the receptors is a man younger than 35 who received the YFV17D yellow fever vaccine.

The V call is TRBV7-9, the J call TRBJ2-1; 7 nucleotides agree with TRBD2. CDR3 length equals 14 residues. Trimming at V came to 0 bases and at J to 5 bases, leaving 1 base not matched to a gene. The germline gives CDR1 SEHNR, CDR2 FQNEAQ (reference sequence). The CDR3 loop reads CASSLAGLHNEQFF. Written as DNA, the CDR3 is TGTGCCAGCAGCTTAGCGGGACTACACAATGAGCAGTTCTTC.

This clonotype was detected a few times. This chain joins TRBV4-2 and TRBJ2-1; the D gene is possibly TRBD2 (7 bases). The germline V gene has CDR1 LGHNA and CDR2 YNFKEQ. The CDR3 runs to 16 residues. Between the trimmed V and J ends, which lost 1 base and 9 bases, there was a span of 19 bases. This CDR3 reads CASSQVSAGARSEQFF. CDR3 bases: TGTGCCAGCAGCCAAGTATCCGCGGGGGCAAGGAGTGAGCAGTTCTTC.

The chain joins TRBV6-2 or TRBV6-3 to TRBJ2-3; D not resolved. Trimming left V 0 bases short and J 2 bases short, with 12 bases between. CDR1 MNHEY and CDR2 SVGEGT come from the germline V gene. This CDR3 comprises 16 residues. CDR3 sequence: CASSYSWQDLTDTQYF. The CDR3, as DNA: TGTGCCAGCAGTTACTCTTGGCAGGATCTCACAGATACGCAGTATTTT.

Many counts were recorded for this clonotype. CDR3 bases: TGCGCCAGCAGCTTGGTGGGGGCAAGCACAGATACGCAGTATTTT. Translation: CASSLVGASTDTQYF. V usage is TRBV5-1 and J usage is TRBJ2-3; weak D call: TRBD1 (6 bases). V lost 0 bases and J lost 0, with 8 bases in between. The germline gives CDR1 SGHRS, CDR2 YFSETQ. The CDR3 has 15 residues.

This clonotype has more than one count but fewer than ten. This chain joins TRBV7-2 and TRBJ1-2; 7 bases align to TRBD1. The V gene's germline CDR1 is SGHTA and CDR2 FQGNSA. This CDR3 has 15 amino acids. Unmatched junction bases numbered 11, after V lost 5 bases and J lost 5 bases. CDR3 residues: CASSPRAAGGYGYTF. Here the CDR3 DNA reads TGTGCCAGCAGCCCACGGGCGGCAGGGGGGTATGGCTACACCTTC. The full variable domain, in which reference TRBV7-2 and TRBJ1-2 provide the parts outside the CDR3, is GAGVSQSPSNKVTEKGKDVELRCDPISGHTALYWYRQSLGQGLEFLIYFQGNSAPDKSGLPSDRFSAERTGGSVSTLTIQRTQQEDSAVYLCASSPRAAGGYGYTFGSGTRLTVV.

In this sample, this clonotype turned up a few times. The chain links TRBV5-1 to TRBJ1-1; D may be TRBD1 (5 bases). The V gene lost 2 bases and the J gene lost 1 base, with 12 bases spanning the gap. There are 15 residues in the CDR3. CDR1 and CDR2 (germline): SGHRS, YFSETQ. The CDR3 reads CASSFAGHKNTEAFF. Here the CDR3 DNA reads TGCGCCAGCAGCTTCGCAGGACACAAGAACACTGAAGCTTTCTTT.

This clonotype has a count of ten or more. The V gene is TRBV7-6, the J gene TRBJ2-1; the D gene is possibly TRBD1 (6 bases). Trimming shortened V by 1 base and J by 1 base, and 8 bases separated the two germline ends. CDR3 size: 15 residues. In germline, CDR1 is SGHVS, CDR2 FNYEAQ. The CDR3 is CASSLEGVSYNEQFF. In DNA form, the CDR3 reads TGTGCCAGCAGCTTAGAGGGGGTTTCCTACAATGAGCAGTTCTTC.

This clonotype came up many times. The V and J genes are TRBV5-1 and TRBJ2-4; no clear D gene. Germline CDR1 is SGHRS and CDR2 is YFSETQ. Trimming pared 0 bases from V and 0 bases from J, leaving 7 bases between. The CDR3 length is 15 residues. The CDR3 bases are TGCGCCAGCAGCTTGGAGTTTGTAGCCAAAAACATTCAGTACTTC. Translating it yields CASSLEFVAKNIQYF.

This clonotype was seen more than once but under ten times. CDR3 coding DNA: TGTGCCAGTAGTATCGCGGCTAATGAAAACTTGTTTTTT. Its translation: CASSIAANENLFF. V and J are TRBV19 and TRBJ1-4; D is unresolved. Germline V gene sequence: CDR1 LNHDA, CDR2 SQIVND (reference sequence). Trimming removed 3 bases from V and 15 bases from J, with 17 bases in between. This CDR3 is built from 13 residues.

The chain combines TRBV21-1 with TRBJ2-3; TRBD2 was called by the table and not checked on the DNA. TRBV21-1 is assigned pseudogene status. The CDR3 covers 15 residues. The CDR3 spells CASSKGGLHTDTQYF. The CDR3 DNA sequence: TGTGCCAGCAGCAAAGGTGGACTCCACACAGATACGCAGTATTTT.

This clonotype was observed a handful of times. The V call is TRBV5-1, the J call TRBJ1-4, with 7 bases matching TRBD1. With V trimmed by 4 bases and J by 0 bases, 3 bases remained unmatched. In germline, CDR1 is SGHRS, CDR2 YFSETQ. The CDR3 spans 15 residues. The CDR3 DNA follows: TGCGCCAGCAGCACCACAGGGGCAACTAATGAAAAACTGTTTTTT. The encoded protein is CASSTTGATNEKLFF.

The chain couples TRBV20-1 to TRBJ2-5; the match to TRBD2 covers 16 bases. This CDR3 contains 17 residues. In germline, CDR1 is DFQATT, CDR2 SNEGSKA (reference sequence). V trimming: 3 bases; J trimming: 5 bases; junction bases outside the gene matches: 9. The CDR3 coding sequence is TGCAGTGCTAGCATAGGGACTAGCGGGGGGGCCGGGGAGACCCAGTACTTC. Translation: CSASIGTSGGAGETQYF.

At least ten counts were recorded for this clonotype. V usage is TRBV11-1 and J usage is TRBJ2-4, with D perhaps being TRBD1 or TRBD2 (5 bases each). Germline CDR1 reads SGHAT; CDR2 reads FQDESV (reference sequence). V gave up 4 bases and J gave up 7 bases, with 14 bases separating them. This CDR3 contains 14 residues. The CDR3 DNA sequence: TGTGCCAGCAGCTCACCCGGGACCAGGAACATTCAGTACTTC. Its translation is CASSSPGTRNIQYF.

The chain recombines TRBV18 with TRBJ2-1; a possible D gene is TRBD1 (5 bases). Trimming removed 6 bases at V and 1 base at J, with 22 bases between. Germline assignment: CDR1 KGHSH and CDR2 LQKENI. The CDR3 totals 18 residues. In nucleotides, the CDR3 is TGTGCCAGCTCGACAAGGGGCAGGGAAGGTGGTTCCTACAATGAGCAGTTCTTC. It translates to CASSTRGREGGSYNEQFF. The variable domain in full, completed from reference TRBV18 and TRBJ2-1, reads NAGVMQNPRHLVRRRGQEARLRCSPMKGHSHVYWYRQLPEEGLKFMVYLQKENIIDESGMPKERFSAEFPKEGPSILRIQQVVRGDSAAYFCASSTRGREGGSYNEQFFGPGTRLTVL.

The chain uses TRBV7-8 and TRBJ2-7; TRBD1 agrees at 8 bases. From germline, CDR1 is SGHVS and CDR2 FQNEAQ. The CDR3 covers 14 residues. With V trimmed by 1 base and J by 6 bases, 5 bases remained unmatched. CDR3 nucleotide sequence: TGTGCCAGCAGCTTAGGCGACAGGGGTGGCGAGCAGTACTTC. Protein product: CASSLGDRGGEQYF.

In this sample, this clonotype turned up a few times. This chain connects TRBV2 to TRBJ1-2; 7 bases align to TRBD1. From germline, CDR1 is SNHLY and CDR2 FYNNEI. CDR3 length equals 16 residues. J gave up 8 bases and V 7 bases, and 19 bases lay outside the gene matches. The CDR3 region is CASTPGGGLKSRGYTF. The CDR3 nucleotides are TGTGCCAGCACCCCAGGGGGAGGCCTTAAATCGCGAGGCTACACCTTC.

This clonotype has a count of ten or more. This chain links TRBV4-3 with TRBJ1-3; D perhaps matches TRBD1 (5 bases). Trimming took off 1 base at V and 2 bases at J, with 21 bases between the two ends. Germline V gives CDR1 LGHNA, CDR2 YSLEER. CDR3 length: 19 residues. For the CDR3, the DNA is TGCGCCAGCAGCCAAGTCTCCCCGGGGGGGAGCGATGCTGGAAACACCATATATTTT. Protein product: CASSQVSPGGSDAGNTIYF.

This chain joins TRBV4-3 and TRBJ2-3; TRBD1 agrees at 8 bases. J was trimmed by 11 bases and V by 3 bases; bases with no gene match: 10. This CDR3 spans 14 amino acids. The germline V gene has CDR1 LGHNA and CDR2 YSLEER. DNA for the CDR3: TGCGCCAGCAGCCACCCAATCGGACAGGGAAAGCAGTATTTT. This sequence encodes CASSHPIGQGKQYF.

V gene TRBV19 combines with J gene TRBJ2-2, with 8 nucleotides matching TRBD1. The CDR3 sequence is 16 residues long. CDR1 and CDR2 (germline): LNHDA, SQIVND (reference sequence). The J segment lost 4 bases and the V segment lost 6 bases, leaving 10 bases of the junction unmatched. The CDR3 loop is CASRASRDRITGELFF. CDR3 sequence (DNA): TGTGCCAGTAGAGCCAGCCGGGACAGGATCACCGGGGAGCTGTTTTTT.

The chain has TRBV6-6 and TRBJ1-2; 8 nucleotides agree with TRBD1. V shed 8 bases and J 6 bases; nucleotides not matched to a gene: 8. There are 13 residues in the CDR3. Germline V gene sequence: CDR1 MNHNY, CDR2 SVGAGI (reference sequence). CDR3 amino acids: CASVTQGADGYTF. The DNA for the CDR3 is TGTGCCAGCGTTACCCAGGGGGCCGATGGCTACACCTTC.